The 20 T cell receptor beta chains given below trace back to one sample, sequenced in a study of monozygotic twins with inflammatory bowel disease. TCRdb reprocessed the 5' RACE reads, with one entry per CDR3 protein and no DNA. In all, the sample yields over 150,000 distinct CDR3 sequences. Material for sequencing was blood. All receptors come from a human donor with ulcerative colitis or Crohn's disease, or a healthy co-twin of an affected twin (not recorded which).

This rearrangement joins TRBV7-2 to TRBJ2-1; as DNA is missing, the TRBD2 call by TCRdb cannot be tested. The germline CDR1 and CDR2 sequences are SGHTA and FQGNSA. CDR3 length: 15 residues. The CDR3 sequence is CASRITSGGDNEQFF.

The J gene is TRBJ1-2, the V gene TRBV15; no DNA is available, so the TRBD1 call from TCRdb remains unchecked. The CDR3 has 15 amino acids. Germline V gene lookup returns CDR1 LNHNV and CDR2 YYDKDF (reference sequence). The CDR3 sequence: CATSRGTGTGGGYTF.

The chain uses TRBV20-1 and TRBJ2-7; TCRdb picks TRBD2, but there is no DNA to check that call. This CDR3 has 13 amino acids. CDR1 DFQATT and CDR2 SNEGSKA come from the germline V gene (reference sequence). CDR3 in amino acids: CSAQRTGSYEQYF.

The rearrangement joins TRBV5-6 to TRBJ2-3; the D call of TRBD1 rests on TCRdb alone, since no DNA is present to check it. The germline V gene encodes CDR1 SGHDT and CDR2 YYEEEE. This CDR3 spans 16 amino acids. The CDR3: CASSLVGDASTDTQYF.

This CDR3 reads CASSLAPPAGEAFF. The J gene is TRBJ1-1, the V gene TRBV5-1. Germline CDR1 reads SGHRS; CDR2 reads YFSETQ. The CDR3 sequence is 14 residues long.

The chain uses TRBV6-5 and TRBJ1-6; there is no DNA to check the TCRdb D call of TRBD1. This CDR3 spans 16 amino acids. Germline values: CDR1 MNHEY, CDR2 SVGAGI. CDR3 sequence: CASRYTGGGGHSPLHF.

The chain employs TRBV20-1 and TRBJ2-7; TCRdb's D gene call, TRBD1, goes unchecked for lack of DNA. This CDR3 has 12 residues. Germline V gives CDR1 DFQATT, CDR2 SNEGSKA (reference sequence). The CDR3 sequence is CSPGQGSYEQYF.

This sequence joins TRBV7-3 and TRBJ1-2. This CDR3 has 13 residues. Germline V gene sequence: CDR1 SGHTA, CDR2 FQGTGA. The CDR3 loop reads CASSLTLAGGYTF.

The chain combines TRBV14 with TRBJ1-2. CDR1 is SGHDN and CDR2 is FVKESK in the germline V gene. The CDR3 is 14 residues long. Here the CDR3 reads CASSQDLSGYGYTF.

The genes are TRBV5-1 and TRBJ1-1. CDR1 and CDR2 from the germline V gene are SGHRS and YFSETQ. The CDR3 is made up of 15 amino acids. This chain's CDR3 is CASSLVTTTNTEAFF.

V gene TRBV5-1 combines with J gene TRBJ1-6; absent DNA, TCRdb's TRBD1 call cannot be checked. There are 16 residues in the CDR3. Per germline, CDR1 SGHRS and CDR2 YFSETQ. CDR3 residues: CASSFRDRDRNSPLHF.

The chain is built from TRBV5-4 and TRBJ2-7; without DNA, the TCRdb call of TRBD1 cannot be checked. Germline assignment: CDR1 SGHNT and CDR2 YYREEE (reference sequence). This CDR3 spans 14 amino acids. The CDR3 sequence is CASSSRDRGHEQYF.

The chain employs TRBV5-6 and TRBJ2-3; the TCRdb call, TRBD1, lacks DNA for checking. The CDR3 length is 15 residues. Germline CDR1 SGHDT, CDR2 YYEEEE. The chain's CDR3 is CASSLGGGRTDTQYF. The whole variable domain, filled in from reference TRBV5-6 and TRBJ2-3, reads DAGVTQSPTHLIKTRGQQVTLRCSPKSGHDTVSWYQQALGQGPQFIFQYYEEEERQRGNFPDRFSGHQFPNYSSELNVNALLLGDSALYLCASSLGGGRTDTQYFGPGTRLTVL.

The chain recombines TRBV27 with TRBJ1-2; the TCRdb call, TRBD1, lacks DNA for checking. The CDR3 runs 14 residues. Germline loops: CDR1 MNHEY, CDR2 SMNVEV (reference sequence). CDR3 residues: CASSLQGALHGYTF.

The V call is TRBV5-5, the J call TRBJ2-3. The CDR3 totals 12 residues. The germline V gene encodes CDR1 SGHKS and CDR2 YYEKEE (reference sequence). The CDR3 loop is CASSVSTDTQYF. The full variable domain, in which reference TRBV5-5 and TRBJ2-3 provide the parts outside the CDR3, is DAGVTQSPTHLIKTRGQQVTLRCSPISGHKSVSWYQQVLGQGPQFIFQYYEKEERGRGNFPDRFSARQFPNYSSELNVNALLLGDSALYLCASSVSTDTQYFGPGTRLTVL.

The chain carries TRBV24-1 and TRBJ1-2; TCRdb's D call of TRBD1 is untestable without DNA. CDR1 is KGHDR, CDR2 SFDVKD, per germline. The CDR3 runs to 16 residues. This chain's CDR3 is CATSDSRDRVLYGYTF.

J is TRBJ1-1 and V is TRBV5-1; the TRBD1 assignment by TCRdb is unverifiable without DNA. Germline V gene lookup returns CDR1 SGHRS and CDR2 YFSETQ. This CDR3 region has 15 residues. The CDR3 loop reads CASSVDRIGNTEAFF.

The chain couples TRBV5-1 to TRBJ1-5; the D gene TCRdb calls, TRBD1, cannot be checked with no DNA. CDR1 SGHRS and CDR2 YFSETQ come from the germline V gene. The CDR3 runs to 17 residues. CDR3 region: CASSFIGQGVDNQPQHF.

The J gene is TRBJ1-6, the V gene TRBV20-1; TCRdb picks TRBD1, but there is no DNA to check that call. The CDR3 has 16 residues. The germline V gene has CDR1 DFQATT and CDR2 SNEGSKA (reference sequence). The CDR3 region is CSAPDRVRTSNSPLHF.

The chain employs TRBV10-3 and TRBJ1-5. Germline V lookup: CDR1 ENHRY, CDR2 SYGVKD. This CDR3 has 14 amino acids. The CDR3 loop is CATSSISSNQPQHF.